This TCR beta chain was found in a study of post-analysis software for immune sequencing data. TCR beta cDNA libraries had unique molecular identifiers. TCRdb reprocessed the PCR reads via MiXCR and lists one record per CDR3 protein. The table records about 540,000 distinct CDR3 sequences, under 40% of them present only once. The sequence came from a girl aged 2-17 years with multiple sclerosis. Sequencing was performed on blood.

This chain's CDR3 is CSARDSADEGEQFF. The CDR3 DNA is TGCAGTGCTAGAGATTCGGCGGATGAGGGGGAGCAGTTCTTC. The chain carries TRBV20-1 and TRBJ2-1; D may correspond to TRBD1 or TRBD2 (5 bases each). This CDR3 has 14 amino acids. Trimming shortened V by 0 bases and J by 10 bases, and 16 bases separated the two germline ends. Germline assignment: CDR1 DFQATT and CDR2 SNEGSKA (reference sequence).